The present TCR beta chain was sequenced within a study of T-cell memory formation after mild COVID-19. Overall study: The TCR clusters were mostly specific to one donor.

Sample barcodes and UMIs were carried by the TCR alpha and TCR beta cDNA libraries that 5'RACE generated with constant-segment primers. TCRdb re-derived calls from the 5' RACE reads in MiXCR, one entry per CDR3 protein. In the table there are some 180,000 distinct CDR3 sequences, over 10% of which are singletons. A remark on this clonotype: Its target is not known.

Whole-study findings and limits: Contracting clones from day 15 to 85 showed balanced CD4/CD8; later expanders favored CD4+.

This sequence originates from a man younger than 30 who had mild COVID-19 (a few samples of this study predate the infection). Cell type and time point are not known. Sequencing was performed on PBMCs or a T cell subset sorted from them (not recorded which).

The DNA of the CDR3 is TGTGCCAGCGGCGACAGGGTCCTCACGAACACTGAAGCTTTCTTT. Translated: CASGDRVLTNTEAFF. The chain employs TRBV7-2 and TRBJ1-1; TRBD1 matches 7 bases. The J segment lost 1 base and the V segment lost 8 bases, leaving 10 bases of the junction unmatched. The CDR3 loop spans 15 amino acids. Germline V gene sequence: CDR1 SGHTA, CDR2 FQGNSA.